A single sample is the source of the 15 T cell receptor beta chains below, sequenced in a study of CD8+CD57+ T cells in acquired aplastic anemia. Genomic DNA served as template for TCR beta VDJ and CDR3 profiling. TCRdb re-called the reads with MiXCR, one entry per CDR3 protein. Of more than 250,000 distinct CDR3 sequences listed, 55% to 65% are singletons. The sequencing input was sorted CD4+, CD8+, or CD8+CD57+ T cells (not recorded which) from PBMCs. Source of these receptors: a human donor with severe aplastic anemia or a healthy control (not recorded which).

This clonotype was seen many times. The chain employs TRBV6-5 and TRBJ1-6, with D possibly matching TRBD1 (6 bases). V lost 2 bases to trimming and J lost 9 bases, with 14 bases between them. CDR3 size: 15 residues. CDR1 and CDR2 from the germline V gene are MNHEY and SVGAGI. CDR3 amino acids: CASSYDRSAFSPLHF. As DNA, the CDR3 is TGTGCCAGCAGTTACGACAGGTCCGCGTTTTCACCCCTCCACTTT.

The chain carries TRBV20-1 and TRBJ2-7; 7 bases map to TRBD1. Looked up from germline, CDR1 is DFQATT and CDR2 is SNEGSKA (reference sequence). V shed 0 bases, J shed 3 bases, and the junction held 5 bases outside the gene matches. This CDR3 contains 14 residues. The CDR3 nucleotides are TGCAGTGCTAGAGATCCGAGACAGGGCTACGAGCAGTACTTC. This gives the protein CSARDPRQGYEQYF.

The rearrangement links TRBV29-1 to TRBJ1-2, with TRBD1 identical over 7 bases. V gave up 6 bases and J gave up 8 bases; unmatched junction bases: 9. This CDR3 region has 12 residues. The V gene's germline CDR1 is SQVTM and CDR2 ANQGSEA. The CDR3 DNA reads TGCAGCGTAACCGACAGGGTGCGAGGCTACACCTTC. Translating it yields CSVTDRVRGYTF. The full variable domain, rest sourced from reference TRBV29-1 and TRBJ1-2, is SAVISQKPSRDICQRGTSLTIQCQVDSQVTMMFWYRQQPGQSLTLIATANQGSEATYESGFVIDKFPISRPNLTFSTLTVSNMSPEDSSIYLCSVTDRVRGYTFGSGTRLTVV.

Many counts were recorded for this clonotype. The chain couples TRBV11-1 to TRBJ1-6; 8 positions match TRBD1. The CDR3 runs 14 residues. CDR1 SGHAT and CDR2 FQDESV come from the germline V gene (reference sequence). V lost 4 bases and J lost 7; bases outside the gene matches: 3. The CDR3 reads CASSWDRLNSPLHF. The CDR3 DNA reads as TGTGCCAGCAGCTGGGACAGGTTGAATTCACCCCTCCACTTT.

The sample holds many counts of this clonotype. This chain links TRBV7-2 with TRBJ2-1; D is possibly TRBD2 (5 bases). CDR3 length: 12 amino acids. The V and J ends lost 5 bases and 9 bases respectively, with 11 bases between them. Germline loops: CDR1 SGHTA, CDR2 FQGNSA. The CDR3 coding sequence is TGTGCCAGCAGCCACGATACTAGTGAGCAGTTCTTC. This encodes CASSHDTSEQFF.

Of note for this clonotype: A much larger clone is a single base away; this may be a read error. The CDR3 spells CASRTWGGTEAFF. The CDR3 DNA reads as TGCGCCAGCAGAACTTGGGGTGGGACTGAAGCTTTCTTT. The chain has TRBV5-1 and TRBJ1-1; D gene ambiguous. CDR1 and CDR2 from the germline V gene are SGHRS and YFSETQ. This CDR3 region has 13 residues. Between the trimmed V and J ends, which lost 5 bases and 5 bases, there was a span of 13 bases.

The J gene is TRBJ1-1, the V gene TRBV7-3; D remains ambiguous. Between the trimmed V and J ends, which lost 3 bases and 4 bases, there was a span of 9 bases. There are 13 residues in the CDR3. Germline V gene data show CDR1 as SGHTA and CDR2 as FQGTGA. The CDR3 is CASSFYGGTEAFF. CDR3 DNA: TGTGCCAGCAGCTTCTACGGTGGCACTGAAGCTTTCTTT.

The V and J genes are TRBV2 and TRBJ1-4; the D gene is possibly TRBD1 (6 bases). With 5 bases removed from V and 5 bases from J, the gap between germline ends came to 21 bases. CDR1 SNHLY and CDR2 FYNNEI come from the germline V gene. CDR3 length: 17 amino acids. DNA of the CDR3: TGTGCCAGCAGTCGGCTGCCTACAGGGTCGAGGAATGAAAAACTGTTTTTT. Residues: CASSRLPTGSRNEKLFF.

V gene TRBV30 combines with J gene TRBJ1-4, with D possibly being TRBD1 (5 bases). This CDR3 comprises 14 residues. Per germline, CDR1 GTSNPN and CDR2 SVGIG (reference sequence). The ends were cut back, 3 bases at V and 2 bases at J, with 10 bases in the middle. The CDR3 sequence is CAWSATVTNEKLFF. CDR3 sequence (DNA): TGTGCCTGGAGCGCGACAGTTACTAATGAAAAACTGTTTTTT.

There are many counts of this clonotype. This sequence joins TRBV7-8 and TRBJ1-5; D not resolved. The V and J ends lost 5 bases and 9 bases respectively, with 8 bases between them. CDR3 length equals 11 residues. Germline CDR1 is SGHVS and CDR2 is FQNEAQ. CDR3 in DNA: TGTGCCAGCAGCAACCGGGGGCCCCAGCATTTT. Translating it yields CASSNRGPQHF.

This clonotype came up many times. The CDR3 nucleotides read TGCAGTGCTTTACACCGGGACCGGTGGGATACGCAGTATTTT. It translates to CSALHRDRWDTQYF. The chain recombines TRBV20-1 with TRBJ2-3; D may match TRBD1 or TRBD2 (5 bases each). There are 14 residues in the CDR3. Germline V gene lookup returns CDR1 DFQATT and CDR2 SNEGSKA (reference sequence). V was trimmed by 5 bases and J by 6 bases, leaving 18 bases between them.

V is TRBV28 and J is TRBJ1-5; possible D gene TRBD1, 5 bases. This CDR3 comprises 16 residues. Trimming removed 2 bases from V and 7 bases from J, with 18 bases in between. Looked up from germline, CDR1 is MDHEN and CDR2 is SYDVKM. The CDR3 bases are TGTGCCAGCAGTTTACCCAGCTTCATCCGGGGGCAGCCCCAGCATTTT. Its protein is CASSLPSFIRGQPQHF.

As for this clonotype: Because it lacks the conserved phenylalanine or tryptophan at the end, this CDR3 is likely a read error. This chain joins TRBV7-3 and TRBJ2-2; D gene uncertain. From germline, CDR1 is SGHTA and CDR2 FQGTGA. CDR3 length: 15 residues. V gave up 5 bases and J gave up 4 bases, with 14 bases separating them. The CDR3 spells CASSQRHVGTGELFL. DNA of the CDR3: TGTGCCAGCAGCCAGAGACACGTGGGCACCGGGGAGCTGTTTCTT.

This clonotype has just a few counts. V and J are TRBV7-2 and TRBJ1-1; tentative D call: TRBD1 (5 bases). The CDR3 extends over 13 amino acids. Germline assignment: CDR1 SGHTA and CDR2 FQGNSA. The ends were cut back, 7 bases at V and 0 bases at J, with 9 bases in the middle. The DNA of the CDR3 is TGTGCCAGCACCAGACAGATGAACACTGAAGCTTTCTTT. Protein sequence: CASTRQMNTEAFF.

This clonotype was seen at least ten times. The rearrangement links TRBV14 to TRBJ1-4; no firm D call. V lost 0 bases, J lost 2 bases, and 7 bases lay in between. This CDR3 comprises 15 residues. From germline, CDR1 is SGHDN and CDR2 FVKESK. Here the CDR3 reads CASSQDPGTNEKLFF. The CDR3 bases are TGTGCCAGCAGCCAAGATCCCGGTACTAATGAAAAACTGTTTTTT.